One sample yielded the 10 T cell receptor beta chains listed below, sequenced in a study of blood T cell repertoires in COVID-19 (TCRdb year 2020). The library was generated by the immunoSEQ multiplex PCR assay. The immuneACCESS repertoire file appears here via TCRdb, limited to in-frame rearrangements. These files lack a portion of the clones; in checked studies, under half of the deficit traces to unresolved V genes, and the cause of the others is not known. This sample holds about 180,000 clones; approximately 90% were observed only once. The ten largest clones add up to approximately 2% of the sample. Sequenced sample: peripheral blood. Receptors were obtained from a man younger than 35 who had recovered from COVID-19.

The genes are TRBV29-1 and TRBJ1-2; no firm D call. V was trimmed by 2 bases and J by 4 bases, leaving 17 bases between them. This CDR3 contains 15 residues. Germline-derived CDR1 and CDR2 are SQVTM and ANQGSEA. The CDR3 nucleotides are TGCAGCGTTGAAATCCCAGCAGGAGGGATCTATGGCTACACCTTC. This encodes CSVEIPAGGIYGYTF.

V and J are TRBV2 and TRBJ2-5; D uncertain. There are 11 residues in the CDR3. The V end was cut by 7 bases, the J end by 5 bases, with 8 bases between. Germline V lookup: CDR1 SNHLY, CDR2 FYNNEI. The CDR3 DNA sequence: TGTGCCAGCACCAGGTCGGAGACCCAGTACTTC. It codes for CASTRSETQYF.

The chain joins TRBV27 to TRBJ2-4, with 11 bases lining up with TRBD2. CDR1 and CDR2 from the germline V gene are MNHEY and SMNVEV (reference sequence). J lost 3 bases, V lost 5 bases, and 6 bases had no gene match. There are 16 residues in the CDR3. CDR3 in amino acids: CASSPLAGGVKNIQYF. In DNA, the CDR3 is TGTGCCAGCAGTCCGCTAGCGGGAGGAGTCAAAAACATTCAGTACTTC.

This clone showed up just a few times. The chain carries TRBV25-1 and TRBJ1-5; 9 bases map to TRBD1. The CDR3 sequence is 14 residues long. Germline CDR1 and CDR2: MGHDK and SYGVNS. V gave up 5 bases and J gave up 4 bases; unmatched junction bases: 3. CDR3 amino acids: CASSLTGGNQPQHF. The DNA of the CDR3 is TGTGCCAGCAGTTTGACAGGGGGAAATCAGCCCCAGCATTTT.

The V call is TRBV10-2, the J call TRBJ2-2; the match to TRBD2 covers 8 bases. Per germline, CDR1 WSHSY and CDR2 SAAADI. The CDR3 contains 15 residues. V trimming: 6 bases; J trimming: 0 bases; junction bases outside the gene matches: 3. The DNA of the CDR3 is TGCGCCAGCAGGACTAGCGCTTCGAACACCGGGGAGCTGTTTTTT. Its protein product is CASRTSASNTGELFF.

The V and J genes are TRBV9 and TRBJ2-3, with D perhaps matching TRBD2 (5 bases). V was clipped by 0 bases and J by 2 bases, with 10 bases between them. CDR1 is SGDLS and CDR2 is YYNGEE in the germline V gene. CDR3 length: 15 amino acids. Written as DNA, the CDR3 is TGTGCCAGCAGCGTAGGGGTGACTAACACAGATACGCAGTATTTT. It is translated as CASSVGVTNTDTQYF.

J is TRBJ2-1 and V is TRBV10-3, with TRBD2 matching over 12 bases. Germline trimming cut 0 bases from V and 7 bases from J; bases unmatched to any gene: 10. There are 18 residues in the CDR3. Germline CDR1 and CDR2: ENHRY and SYGVKD. CDR3 in amino acids: CAISESASGLAGGNEQFF. CDR3 in DNA: TGTGCCATCAGTGAGTCCGCGTCCGGCCTAGCGGGGGGGAATGAGCAGTTCTTC.

The chain employs TRBV3-1 (or the pseudogene TRBV3-2) and TRBJ2-7; 7 bases agree with TRBD1. The CDR3 sequence is 18 residues long. Germline CDR1 LGHDT, CDR2 YNNKEL (reference sequence). J gave up 2 bases and V 5 bases, and 18 bases lay outside the gene matches. CDR3 residues: CASSTRTGSPLLPYEQYF. DNA for the CDR3: TGTGCCAGCAGCACGCGGACAGGATCCCCATTGTTACCCTACGAGCAGTACTTC.

The chain has TRBV6-5 and TRBJ2-4, with TRBD2 as a possible D gene (6 bases). The V gene's germline CDR1 is MNHEY and CDR2 SVGAGI. Trimming cost V 3 bases and J 7 bases, with 10 bases left between them. This CDR3 region has 13 residues. CDR3 DNA: TGTGCCAGCAGTTATGTCGGGGGTAACATTCAGTACTTC. Its translation: CASSYVGGNIQYF.

The chain employs TRBV29-1 and TRBJ2-7, with D perhaps matching TRBD2 (6 bases). V was cut by 4 bases and J by 1 base, with 14 bases left in between. CDR3 length equals 14 residues. Germline CDR1 reads SQVTM; CDR2 reads ANQGSEA. The CDR3 DNA reads TGCAGCGTTGCCGGGACTTCACTGTCCTACGAGCAGTACTTC. As protein: CSVAGTSLSYEQYF.